This T cell receptor beta chain was sequenced during a study of blood T cells in healthy people across ages. The study, taken as a whole, reports: Unsorted PBMCs prevented conclusive naive versus antigen-experienced comparison.

Points on this clonotype: Its antigen is as yet unknown.

A J-beta primer mix and a sample-barcoded 5' primer were used in a second PCR of roughly 6 to 11 cycles. A template-switch adaptor containing 12 random nucleotides labeled each cDNA molecule. TCRdb passed the 5' RACE reads through MiXCR, listing each CDR3 protein once. The data hold 2 million or so distinct CDR3 sequences, with roughly 50% observed a single time. The CDR3 is 13 amino acids. V was clipped by 1 base and J by 9 bases; unmatched bases: 5. CDR1 is SQVTM, CDR2 ANQGSEA, per germline. This TCR derives from a woman aged 40 to 55 in good health. Sequencing input: blood. J is TRBJ2-1 and V is TRBV29-1; 8 bases match TRBD1. Written as DNA, the CDR3 is TGCAGCGTTGAAGCGCAGGGGGCCTTTGAGCAGTTCTTC. Its translation: CSVEAQGAFEQFF.